The next 20 T cell receptor beta chains were all read from a single sample in a study of cytomegalovirus exposure and HLA in healthy donors. PCR was performed using 60 Vbeta and 13 Jbeta primers. Data came from immunoSEQ multiplex PCR; TCRdb stores just in-frame clones and leaves some out. The table records about 110,000 clones, over 9.5% of them present only once. Source material: PBMCs. The source is a man aged 35-49 years in good health and CMV-seropositive.

V usage is TRBV2 and J usage is TRBJ2-2, with unresolved D. In germline, CDR1 is SNHLY, CDR2 FYNNEI. This CDR3 region has 14 residues. Trimming removed 8 bases at V and 0 bases at J, with 10 bases between. This chain's CDR3 is CASLSYSNTGELFF. CDR3 nucleotide sequence: TGTGCCAGCTTGAGTTATTCGAACACCGGGGAGCTGTTTTTT.

This clone turned up a few times. The J gene is TRBJ1-1, the V gene TRBV29-1; D uncertain. The V end was cut by 5 bases, the J end by 4 bases, with 11 bases between. Germline-derived CDR1 and CDR2 are SQVTM and ANQGSEA. The CDR3 is made up of 12 amino acids. The CDR3, as DNA: TGCAGCGTTTCTTTCCGGGGCACTGAAGCTTTCTTT. Protein product: CSVSFRGTEAFF.

This clone was observed a few times. The V call is TRBV29-1, the J call TRBJ2-3; D remains ambiguous. CDR3 size: 17 residues. Looked up from germline, CDR1 is SQVTM and CDR2 is ANQGSEA. V was cut by 4 bases and J by 0 bases, with 20 bases left in between. CDR3 residues: CSVGPFMALRSTDTQYF. Written as DNA, the CDR3 is TGCAGCGTTGGGCCTTTCATGGCTCTGAGGAGCACAGATACGCAGTATTTT.

This clone turned up a few times. The V call is TRBV7-2, the J call TRBJ2-7, with TRBD2 identical over 14 bases. V lost 7 bases, J lost 0 bases, and 8 bases stayed unmatched. CDR1 SGHTA and CDR2 FQGNSA come from the germline V gene. The CDR3 totals 17 residues. CDR3 in DNA: TGTGCCAGCACCACTGGACTAGCGGGAGGATCCTCCTACGAGCAGTACTTC. Amino acid sequence: CASTTGLAGGSSYEQYF.

V is TRBV14 and J is TRBJ1-1, with a possible D match to TRBD1 (5 bases). The CDR3 runs to 14 residues. Per germline, CDR1 SGHDN and CDR2 FVKESK. V gave up 7 bases and J gave up 2 bases, with 14 bases separating them. The CDR3 loop is CASTLRGSNTEAFF. The CDR3 region has the DNA TGTGCCAGCACCTTACGGGGGTCTAACACTGAAGCTTTCTTT.

The rearrangement uses TRBV11-2 and TRBJ1-2, with no clear D. CDR3 size: 16 residues. The germline gives CDR1 SGHAT, CDR2 FQNNGV. V was cut by 6 bases and J by 4 bases, with 21 bases left in between. The CDR3: CASRRRDGESVYGYTF. CDR3 sequence (DNA): TGTGCCAGCAGGCGCCGCGACGGGGAGTCGGTCTATGGCTACACCTTC.

This clone was seen a handful of times. The genes are TRBV29-1 and TRBJ1-2, with a tentative D call TRBD1 (6 bases). This CDR3 spans 14 amino acids. Germline V gene data show CDR1 as SQVTM and CDR2 as ANQGSEA. Trimming left V 0 bases short and J 7 bases short, with 15 bases between. CDR3 residues: CSVEDSAGVGGYTF. DNA for the CDR3: TGCAGCGTTGAAGATAGTGCAGGGGTCGGTGGCTACACCTTC.

CDR3 sequence: CASSAIGRYNEQFF. The CDR3 coding sequence is TGTGCCAGCAGCGCCATCGGGAGGTACAATGAGCAGTTCTTC. This rearrangement joins TRBV7-9 to TRBJ2-1; TRBD2 agrees at 7 bases. J gave up 4 bases and V 5 bases, and 5 bases lay outside the gene matches. Germline V gene lookup returns CDR1 SEHNR and CDR2 FQNEAQ (reference sequence). The CDR3 covers 14 residues.

This clone was observed a handful of times. The CDR3 bases are TGCGCCAGCAGCCACCCAGGGGGGTCCTACGAGCAGTACTTC. The encoded protein is CASSHPGGSYEQYF. The rearrangement uses TRBV4-1 and TRBJ2-7, with D perhaps TRBD1 (7 bases). Germline CDR1 and CDR2: MGHRA and YSYEKL. This CDR3 spans 14 amino acids. Trimming left V 3 bases short and J 1 base short, with 10 bases between.

This clone was detected only a few times. This CDR3 is missing its conserved last phenylalanine or tryptophan, likely due to a read error. The rearrangement uses TRBV27 and TRBJ1-5; D remains unclear. CDR1 is MNHEY and CDR2 is SMNVEV in the germline V gene (reference sequence). V lost 5 bases, J lost 6 bases, and 11 bases lay in between. This CDR3 spans 13 amino acids. CDR3 DNA: TGTGCCAGCAGTCATCCCCCAGGTCAGCCCCAGCATGTT. Protein product: CASSHPPGQPQHV.

This clone was seen a single time. The chain is built from TRBV19 and TRBJ2-5, with a possible D match to TRBD2 (5 bases). Trimming removed 6 bases at V and 3 bases at J, with 11 bases between. The CDR3 has 13 residues. Germline-derived CDR1 and CDR2 are LNHDA and SQIVND (reference sequence). DNA of the CDR3: TGTGCCAGTAGCCTGCGGGCCGAAGAGACCCAGTACTTC. Translating it yields CASSLRAEETQYF.

The chain carries TRBV4-3 and TRBJ1-1, with D perhaps TRBD1 (6 bases). CDR3 size: 17 residues. V was shortened by 4 bases and J by 0 bases, with 18 bases between the two germline ends. The germline gives CDR1 LGHNA, CDR2 YSLEER. The CDR3 region has the DNA TGCGCCAGCAGCCCTATCACGCAGGGGATAATGAACACTGAAGCTTTCTTT. Protein: CASSPITQGIMNTEAFF.

V gene TRBV7-7 combines with J gene TRBJ2-2; D is perhaps TRBD2 (6 bases). V lost 6 bases and J lost 5, with 10 bases in between. The CDR3 sequence is 13 residues long. Germline V gives CDR1 SSHAT, CDR2 FNYEAQ (reference sequence). As DNA, the CDR3 is TGTGCCAGCAGTCGGGACTCTACCGGGGAGCTGTTTTTT. As protein: CASSRDSTGELFF.

J is TRBJ2-7 and V is TRBV29-1, with D maybe TRBD2 (7 bases). Germline V gene lookup returns CDR1 SQVTM and CDR2 ANQGSEA. CDR3 size: 13 residues. With 6 bases removed from V and 4 bases from J, the gap between germline ends came to 16 bases. The CDR3 DNA reads TGCAGCGTCACCTGGGGGGGCCGGTACGAGCAGTACTTC. Amino acid sequence: CSVTWGGRYEQYF.

The V and J genes are TRBV5-1 and TRBJ2-7; 12 bases map to TRBD2. The CDR3 extends over 16 amino acids. V trimming: 0 bases; J trimming: 7 bases; junction bases outside the gene matches: 8. The germline V gene has CDR1 SGHRS and CDR2 YFSETQ. CDR3 sequence: CASSLGQTSGSGEQYF. CDR3 nucleotide sequence: TGCGCCAGCAGCTTGGGGCAGACTAGCGGGAGTGGTGAGCAGTACTTC.

This clone was observed a few times. The gene calls are TRBV5-8 and TRBJ1-5; D not certain. V was pared by 2 bases and J by 6 bases, with 15 bases between. CDR1 and CDR2 from the germline V gene are SGHTS and YDEGEE. This CDR3 contains 15 residues. The CDR3: CASSFYLGPTQPQHF. The CDR3 region has the DNA TGTGCCAGCAGCTTTTACCTTGGGCCGACTCAGCCCCAGCATTTT.

This clone was detected a few times. The chain couples TRBV19 to TRBJ2-6; the match to TRBD1 covers 10 bases. The junction had 4 bases not matched to a gene; V was cut back by 3 bases and J by 2 bases. Looked up from germline, CDR1 is LNHDA and CDR2 is SQIVND (reference sequence). The length of the CDR3 is 17 residues. The DNA of the CDR3 is TGTGCCAGTAGTATTAGTGGACAGGGGGCTGGGGCCAACGTCCTGACTTTC. Amino acids: CASSISGQGAGANVLTF.

This clone occurred a few times. This chain links TRBV25-1 with TRBJ2-7, with TRBD1 identical over 11 bases. CDR1 MGHDK and CDR2 SYGVNS come from the germline V gene. This CDR3 is 12 amino acids long. The J segment lost 8 bases and the V segment lost 5 bases, leaving 2 bases of the junction unmatched. In DNA, the CDR3 is TGTGCCAGCAGTTTGGACAGGGGGCAGCAGTACTTC. Translating it yields CASSLDRGQQYF.

This clone has only a few counts. The chain carries TRBV11-1 and TRBJ2-1; a weak D match, TRBD2 (5 bases). The germline gives CDR1 SGHAT, CDR2 FQDESV (reference sequence). The CDR3 totals 14 residues. The V end lost 5 bases, the J end lost 6 bases, and 14 bases lay between the germline ends. The CDR3 loop is CASSLDATTNEQFF. The DNA of the CDR3 is TGTGCCAGCAGCCTTGATGCGACTACCAATGAGCAGTTCTTC.

The gene calls are TRBV7-2 and TRBJ2-5; D may be TRBD1 (6 bases). CDR1 is SGHTA and CDR2 is FQGNSA in the germline V gene. V was shortened by 4 bases and J by 1 base, with 10 bases between the two germline ends. The CDR3 has 14 residues. The CDR3 sequence is CASSWGHLQETQYF. The CDR3 DNA reads as TGTGCCAGCAGCTGGGGACATCTCCAAGAGACCCAGTACTTC.